This T cell receptor beta chain was obtained from a study of cytomegalovirus exposure and HLA in healthy donors. The overall study: HLA-typed donors contributed around 82 million unique TCRs, which were held in an early data release.

The junction had 12 bases not matched to a gene; V was cut back by 3 bases and J by 5 bases. CDR3 length: 17 amino acids. From germline, CDR1 is SGHDT and CDR2 YYEEEE. Donors had nominal health at sampling but likely had unrecorded immune exposures. This clone showed up just a few times. PCR employed 60 Vbeta and 13 Jbeta primers. In the authors' workflow: A later analysis counted roughly 74 million unique TCR beta chains, 10 million to 12 million shared. The table came from immunoSEQ multiplex PCR; TCRdb's copy has only in-frame clones and leaves some out. The V and J calls and the clone size are those of that table, but D and trimming were determined from the DNA. Among 90,000 to 120,000 clones listed, around 80% were seen once.

This chain uses TRBV5-6 with TRBJ2-1; 9 nucleotides match TRBD2. Material: PBMCs. This receptor was obtained from a woman aged 40 to 55 in good health and CMV-seronegative. The CDR3 here is CASSWVARRLADNEQFF. Here the CDR3 DNA reads TGTGCCAGCAGCTGGGTGGCGCGGCGACTAGCGGACAATGAGCAGTTCTTC.